This entry describes one TCR beta chain. Its antigen is as yet unknown. V was trimmed by 5 bases and J by 7 bases, leaving 14 bases between them. The CDR3 contains 13 residues. The germline V gene has CDR1 SGHVS and CDR2 FNYEAQ. The data stem from a study of pediatric ulcerative colitis. During colonoscopy, one to two rectal pinch biopsies were collected. This was a survey-level run. Samples were sequenced at Survey level, maximum 500,000 reads. Only in-frame clones appear in the TCRdb table, and some are missing; sequencing was by immunoSEQ multiplex PCR. The sample yields tens of thousands of clones, 65% to 80% seen once. General observations from the study: Blood-derived T cells may be present in rectal pinch biopsies.

The sample consisted of gut tissue. This receptor was taken from a boy aged 5-17 years with severe ulcerative colitis. V gene TRBV7-6 combines with J gene TRBJ1-1, with D unclear. The CDR3 sequence is CASSPFFRGEAFF. DNA for the CDR3: TGTGCCAGCAGCCCCTTTTTTCGGGGTGAAGCTTTCTTT.